The 31 T cell receptor beta chains given below trace back to one sample, sequenced in a study of cytomegalovirus exposure and HLA in healthy donors (dated by TCRdb to the late 2010s). Library method: the immunoSEQ multiplex PCR assay. For the multiplex PCR, a mixture combining 60 forward primers for TCR Vbeta segments and 13 reverse primers for TCR Jbeta segments was used. This is the immuneACCESS table as TCRdb keeps it, with only in-frame sequences that have V and J called. A part of the clones is gone; compared with another copy, unresolved V genes explain less than half, and the rest is unexplained. The sample data list approximately 200,000 clones, and more than 70% of these were observed just once. The ten top clones hold over 1% of the sample. Input material: PBMCs. These TCRs come from a human donor in good health.

V and J are TRBV4-1 and TRBJ1-1; D is unresolved. Per the germline V gene, CDR1 is MGHRA and CDR2 is YSYEKL. The CDR3 sequence is 14 residues long. Trimming removed 1 base at V and 0 bases at J, with 6 bases between. CDR3 sequence reads: CASSQVQMNTEAFF. CDR3 DNA: TGCGCCAGCAGCCAAGTCCAGATGAACACTGAAGCTTTCTTT.

The chain combines TRBV5-1 with TRBJ2-1; a weak D match, TRBD2 (6 bases). The CDR3 covers 13 residues. Trimming cost V 1 base and J 5 bases, with 7 bases left between them. CDR1 is SGHRS and CDR2 is YFSETQ in the germline V gene. CDR3 region: CASSLTGDNEQFF. The DNA of the CDR3 is TGCGCCAGCAGCTTGACGGGGGACAATGAGCAGTTCTTC.

The CDR3 coding sequence is TGTGCCAGCAGCTTACTGACTGGCGTCAATGAGCAGTTCTTC. This sequence encodes CASSLLTGVNEQFF. The chain carries TRBV7-2 and TRBJ2-1; D is uncertain. The CDR3 is 14 amino acids. Germline assignment: CDR1 SGHTA and CDR2 FQGNSA. V lost 2 bases and J 6 bases, leaving 11 bases between the germline ends.

The chain recombines TRBV18 with TRBJ2-2; TRBD1 is a possible D gene (6 bases). The CDR3 sequence is 17 residues long. CDR1 KGHSH and CDR2 LQKENI come from the germline V gene. The ends were cut back, 4 bases at V and 3 bases at J, with 18 bases in the middle. CDR3 loop: CASSLDGWTDYTGELFF. CDR3 coding DNA: TGTGCCAGCTCACTAGACGGATGGACAGACTACACCGGGGAGCTGTTTTTT.

J is TRBJ2-7 and V is TRBV18; the D is unclear. The length of the CDR3 is 12 residues. CDR1 is KGHSH, CDR2 LQKENI, per germline. V was cut by 4 bases and J by 6 bases, with 10 bases left in between. As DNA, the CDR3 is TGTGCCAGCTCACTGGTTTTTAGCGAGCAGTACTTC. It specifies CASSLVFSEQYF.

This rearrangement joins TRBV11-2 to TRBJ2-1, with 11 bases fitting TRBD2. V gave up 1 base and J gave up 10 bases; unmatched junction bases: 6. The CDR3 runs to 15 residues. Per germline, CDR1 SGHAT and CDR2 FQNNGV. CDR3 coding DNA: TGTGCCAGCAGCTTAGTAGCGGGAGGGCCTAGGGAGCAGTTCTTC. This encodes CASSLVAGGPREQFF.

Worth noting for this clone: Other DNA variants within this sample encode the same CDR3. The rearrangement uses TRBV6-6 and TRBJ1-1; maybe TRBD1 (6 bases). From germline, CDR1 is MNHNY and CDR2 SVGAGI (reference sequence). Trimming stripped 5 bases from V and 4 bases from J, with 14 bases between. This CDR3 spans 14 amino acids. CDR3 nucleotide sequence: TGTGCCAGCAGTCCCCCCGGCAGGGGCACTGAAGCTTTCTTT. Protein product: CASSPPGRGTEAFF.

This chain joins TRBV6-6 and TRBJ1-5; 7 bases match TRBD1. CDR3 length equals 15 residues. Germline loops: CDR1 MNHNY, CDR2 SVGAGI (reference sequence). After removal of 5 bases from V and 3 bases from J, the junction contained 7 bases not matched to a gene. CDR3 coding DNA: TGTGCCAGCAGTCCCCCGGACAGGACCAATCAGCCCCAGCATTTT. Translated: CASSPPDRTNQPQHF.

The rearrangement joins TRBV4-2 to TRBJ2-3; weak D call: TRBD1 (5 bases). Germline V gives CDR1 LGHNA, CDR2 YNFKEQ. The CDR3 extends over 17 amino acids. Trimming shortened V by 4 bases and J by 0 bases, and 17 bases separated the two germline ends. In DNA, the CDR3 is TGTGCCAGCAGCCGCAACCCGGACACAACTAGCACAGATACGCAGTATTTT. This sequence encodes CASSRNPDTTSTDTQYF.

A single count supports this clone. The V call is TRBV6-1, the J call TRBJ1-2; TRBD1 matches 8 bases. V was pared by 6 bases and J by 1 base, with 7 bases of the junction left unmatched. Per the germline V gene, CDR1 is MNHNS and CDR2 is SASEGT. The CDR3 contains 15 residues. The CDR3 reads CASSDKTGGNYGYTF. CDR3 in DNA: TGTGCCAGCAGCGACAAAACAGGGGGTAACTATGGCTACACCTTC.

The chain uses TRBV11-1 and TRBJ2-2; 7 bases fit TRBD1. The J segment lost 3 bases and the V segment lost 3 bases, leaving 7 bases of the junction unmatched. This CDR3 is 16 amino acids long. The germline CDR1 and CDR2 sequences are SGHAT and FQDESV (reference sequence). The DNA for the CDR3 is TGTGCCAGCAGCTTTCTACAGGGGACGGACACCGGGGAGCTGTTTTTT. Encoded protein: CASSFLQGTDTGELFF.

The genes are TRBV29-1 and TRBJ2-5, with a tentative D call TRBD2 (5 bases). CDR1 and CDR2 (germline): SQVTM, ANQGSEA. This CDR3 contains 12 residues. V was shortened by 4 bases and J by 1 base, with 7 bases between the two germline ends. The CDR3 nucleotides read TGCAGCGTTGTTCGGGGCCAAGAGACCCAGTACTTC. Translation: CSVVRGQETQYF.

This clone has just one count. The V call is TRBV28, the J call TRBJ2-1, with 8 bases identical to TRBD1. Germline lookup yields CDR1 MDHEN and CDR2 SYDVKM. The CDR3 consists of 13 residues. After removal of 7 bases from V and 3 bases from J, the junction contained 2 bases not matched to a gene. The CDR3 region has the DNA TGTGCCAGCAAGGGACAGGACTACAATGAGCAGTTCTTC. Residues: CASKGQDYNEQFF.

V is TRBV10-3 and J is TRBJ2-7; the match to TRBD1 covers 9 bases. With 4 bases clipped from V and 6 bases from J, the junction kept 4 bases outside the gene matches. From germline, CDR1 is ENHRY and CDR2 SYGVKD. The CDR3 is made up of 13 amino acids. CDR3 sequence (DNA): TGTGCCATCAGTGTTACAGGGGGCGTCGAGCAGTACTTC. This sequence encodes CAISVTGGVEQYF.

V usage is TRBV6-4 and J usage is TRBJ2-1; TRBD1 matches 8 bases. CDR3 length: 16 residues. Germline V lookup: CDR1 MRHNA, CDR2 SNTAGT. V dropped 0 bases and J dropped 2; count of bases not matched to a gene: 3. The CDR3 DNA sequence: TGTGCCAGCAGTGACTCGGCGGACAGGGCCTACAATGAGCAGTTCTTC. This translates into CASSDSADRAYNEQFF.

This chain connects TRBV7-6 to TRBJ2-7; possible D gene TRBD2, 5 bases. This CDR3 contains 15 residues. Germline V CDR1 and CDR2: SGHVS, FNYEAQ. The V and J ends lost 1 base and 2 bases respectively, with 12 bases between them. This CDR3 is CASSLGSSGAYEQYF. The CDR3 nucleotides are TGTGCCAGCAGCTTAGGTTCCAGCGGAGCCTACGAGCAGTACTTC.

The CDR3 spells CAWIGVAGALDNEQFF. CDR3 DNA sequence: TGTGCCTGGATCGGGGTAGCGGGAGCTTTGGACAATGAGCAGTTCTTC. The chain recombines TRBV30 with TRBJ2-1; 9 nucleotides agree with TRBD2. The CDR3 covers 16 residues. Germline V gene sequence: CDR1 GTSNPN, CDR2 SVGIG (reference sequence). Trimming took 4 bases from V and 5 from J; bases not matched to a gene: 12.

This chain joins TRBV9 and TRBJ2-7; 7 bases match TRBD2. The CDR3 consists of 16 residues. J lost 0 bases, V lost 2 bases, and 8 bases had no gene match. The germline V gene encodes CDR1 SGDLS and CDR2 YYNGEE. CDR3 in amino acids: CASSVGEGAPSYEQYF. In DNA, the CDR3 is TGTGCCAGCAGCGTGGGGGAGGGCGCCCCCTCCTACGAGCAGTACTTC.

V usage is TRBV7-3 and J usage is TRBJ2-3; tentative D call: TRBD2 (5 bases). The CDR3 consists of 14 residues. Looked up from germline, CDR1 is SGHTA and CDR2 is FQGTGA. V was shortened by 2 bases and J by 3 bases, with 9 bases between the two germline ends. In DNA, the CDR3 is TGTGCCAGCAGCTTACATCCGGGAACAGATACGCAGTATTTT. Its protein product is CASSLHPGTDTQYF.

This chain links TRBV6-5 with TRBJ1-2; TRBD1 matches 8 bases. Germline V gives CDR1 MNHEY, CDR2 SVGAGI. V gave up 6 bases and J gave up 4 bases; unmatched junction bases: 10. This CDR3 spans 15 amino acids. Here the CDR3 reads CASSLSRGQGYGYTF. DNA of the CDR3: TGTGCCAGCAGCCTGTCCAGGGGGCAAGGCTATGGCTACACCTTC.

The CDR3 sequence: CASSQDFRGYEQYF. The CDR3 DNA reads TGTGCCAGCAGCCAAGATTTCAGAGGCTACGAGCAGTACTTC. The rearrangement uses TRBV14 and TRBJ2-5; D remains unclear. The closer fit of TRBJ2-7 to the DNA end suggests the J call may be wrong. Looked up from germline, CDR1 is SGHDN and CDR2 is FVKESK. This CDR3 is 14 amino acids long.

This clone is a singleton in its sample. The identical CDR3 is also encoded by other nucleotide sequences in the sample. The chain has TRBV28 and TRBJ1-5; a weak D match, TRBD1 (5 bases). There are 14 residues in the CDR3. CDR1 is MDHEN and CDR2 is SYDVKM in the germline V gene. V was clipped by 1 base and J by 2 bases, with 6 bases between them. The CDR3 DNA is TGTGCCAGCAGTTTATCGGGGGGCAATCAGCCCCAGCATTTT. Translation gives CASSLSGGNQPQHF.

The chain uses TRBV7-2 and TRBJ2-7, with unresolved D. CDR1 is SGHTA and CDR2 is FQGNSA in the germline V gene. V lost 5 bases and J 3 bases, leaving 5 bases between the germline ends. The CDR3 spans 11 residues. CDR3 residues: CASSELYEQYF. As DNA, the CDR3 is TGTGCCAGCAGCGAACTCTACGAGCAGTACTTC.

The chain carries TRBV28 and TRBJ2-3; D perhaps matches TRBD2 (6 bases). V lost 6 bases and J lost 6, with 13 bases in between. Per the germline V gene, CDR1 is MDHEN and CDR2 is SYDVKM. The CDR3 is 13 residues long. The CDR3 sequence: CASSQTSPDTQYF. In DNA form, the CDR3 reads TGTGCCAGCAGCCAGACTAGTCCGGATACGCAGTATTTT.

This clone appeared once. The V and J genes are TRBV10-2 and TRBJ2-7, with TRBD2 identical over 10 bases. Per germline, CDR1 WSHSY and CDR2 SAAADI. The CDR3 is 18 residues long. V lost 6 bases and J lost 0; bases outside the gene matches: 14. CDR3 nucleotides: TGCGCCAGCAGGGCTAGCGGGGGTTTTACTGGTAGCTCCTACGAGCAGTACTTC. This encodes CASRASGGFTGSSYEQYF.

V usage is TRBV14 and J usage is TRBJ2-7, with D possibly matching TRBD1 (5 bases). Germline-derived CDR1 and CDR2 are SGHDN and FVKESK. The CDR3 has 15 residues. V was cut by 3 bases and J by 0 bases, with 12 bases left in between. The CDR3, as DNA: TGTGCCAGCAGCCACAGGGTAGGGGTCTCCTACGAGCAGTACTTC. This codes for CASSHRVGVSYEQYF.

The chain recombines TRBV30 with TRBJ2-7; TRBD2 might be the D (6 bases). The CDR3 covers 14 residues. The ends were cut back, 0 bases at V and 5 bases at J, with 14 bases in the middle. Germline CDR1 is GTSNPN and CDR2 is SVGIG (reference sequence). Here the CDR3 reads CAWSVRGGRDEQYF. The CDR3 region has the DNA TGTGCCTGGAGTGTACGTGGAGGGAGAGACGAGCAGTACTTC.

The rearrangement links TRBV7-3 to TRBJ2-2, with TRBD2 identical over 7 bases. After removal of 2 bases from V and 4 bases from J, the junction contained 10 bases not matched to a gene. Germline CDR1 and CDR2: SGHTA and FQGTGA. The CDR3 has 17 residues. The CDR3 loop is CASSLLGGRAGTGELFF. The DNA for the CDR3 is TGTGCCAGCAGCTTACTTGGGGGGAGGGCCGGCACCGGGGAGCTGTTTTTT.

The chain has TRBV4-2 and TRBJ2-1, with 9 nucleotides matching TRBD2. Germline trimming cut 4 bases from V and 6 bases from J; bases unmatched to any gene: 10. This CDR3 spans 16 amino acids. CDR1 is LGHNA, CDR2 YNFKEQ, per germline. CDR3 amino acids: CASSLNPGLATNEQFF. CDR3 in DNA: TGTGCCAGCAGCCTTAATCCGGGACTAGCTACCAATGAGCAGTTCTTC.

The V call is TRBV2, the J call TRBJ2-7, with 8 bases lining up with TRBD2. CDR1 is SNHLY, CDR2 FYNNEI, per germline. The CDR3 is made up of 14 amino acids. Trimming cost V 9 bases and J 5 bases; bases outside gene matches: 12. The CDR3 coding sequence is TGTGCCAGTCTGAGGGGTAGCGGGATAAACGAGCAGTACTTC. As protein: CASLRGSGINEQYF.

The rearrangement joins TRBV25-1 to TRBJ2-3, with D hard to call. The V end lost 3 bases, the J end lost 5 bases, and 3 bases lay between the germline ends. The CDR3 runs to 11 residues. The germline CDR1 and CDR2 sequences are MGHDK and SYGVNS. In nucleotides, the CDR3 is TGTGCCAGCAGTGACCTAGATACGCAGTATTTT. It codes for CASSDLDTQYF.